The sequence of this T cell receptor (beta chain) was determined in a study of cytomegalovirus exposure and HLA in healthy donors. Study-level information: Earlier results showed 90 million to 130 million unique TCR beta sequences derived from roughly 180 million T cells.

The study's findings and limits: In presence/absence analyses, roughly uniform sequencing depth across donors was assumed.

Amplification used 60 Vbeta primers and 13 Jbeta primers. Data came from immunoSEQ multiplex PCR; TCRdb stores just in-frame clones and leaves some out. The table records some 150,000 clones, over 75% of them present only once. In the case of this clone: Its antigen is undetermined.

This CDR3 has 15 amino acids. Trimming at V came to 3 bases and at J to 0 bases, leaving 3 bases not matched to a gene. Germline assignment: CDR1 SGHNT and CDR2 YYREEE (reference sequence). Sequencing used PBMCs. V gene TRBV5-4 combines with J gene TRBJ1-3; 7 nucleotides agree with TRBD1. This receptor was obtained from a man in his forties or fifties in good health and CMV-seronegative. The CDR3 reads CASSSGQVSGNTIYF. In nucleotides, the CDR3 is TGTGCCAGCAGCTCCGGACAGGTCTCTGGAAACACCATATATTTT.